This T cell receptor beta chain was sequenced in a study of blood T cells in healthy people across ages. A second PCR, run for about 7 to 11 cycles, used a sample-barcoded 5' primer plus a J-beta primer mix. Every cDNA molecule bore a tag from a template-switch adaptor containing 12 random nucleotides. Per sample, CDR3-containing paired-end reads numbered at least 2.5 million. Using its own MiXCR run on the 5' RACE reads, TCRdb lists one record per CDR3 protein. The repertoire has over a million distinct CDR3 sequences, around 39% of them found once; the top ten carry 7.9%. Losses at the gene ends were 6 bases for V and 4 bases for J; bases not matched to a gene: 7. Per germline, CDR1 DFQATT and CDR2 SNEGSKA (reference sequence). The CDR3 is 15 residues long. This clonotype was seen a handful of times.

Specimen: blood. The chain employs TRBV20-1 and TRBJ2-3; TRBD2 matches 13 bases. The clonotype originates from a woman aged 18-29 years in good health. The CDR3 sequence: CSAARTSGGPDTQYF. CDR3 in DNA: TGCAGTGCCGCCCGGACTAGCGGGGGCCCAGATACGCAGTATTTT.